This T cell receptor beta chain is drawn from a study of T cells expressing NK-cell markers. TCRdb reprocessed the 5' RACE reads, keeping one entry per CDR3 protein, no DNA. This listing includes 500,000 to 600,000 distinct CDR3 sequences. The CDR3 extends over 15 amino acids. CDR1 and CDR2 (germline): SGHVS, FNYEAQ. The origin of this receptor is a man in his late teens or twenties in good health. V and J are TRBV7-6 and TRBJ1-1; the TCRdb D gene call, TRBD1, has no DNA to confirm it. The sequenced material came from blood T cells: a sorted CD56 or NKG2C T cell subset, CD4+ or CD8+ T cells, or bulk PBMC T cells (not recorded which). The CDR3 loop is CASSSFEQGASEAFF.